These 7 T cell receptor beta chains were sequenced from one sample in a study of blood T cell repertoires in COVID-19. The data were produced by immunoSEQ multiplex PCR, yet TCRdb's version contains in-frame clones alone and is incomplete. The sample gives approximately 110,000 clones, approximately 92% of which show up once; approximately 31% is in the top ten. The material sequenced was peripheral blood. These receptors were collected from a woman over 75 with acute or convalescent COVID-19.

V and J are TRBV18 and TRBJ2-3; TRBD2 agrees at 7 bases. Trimming at V came to 3 bases and at J to 2 bases, leaving 2 bases not matched to a gene. This CDR3 has 14 residues. Germline V lookup: CDR1 KGHSH, CDR2 LQKENI. In nucleotides, the CDR3 is TGTGCCAGCTCACCGGGACTAAACACAGATACGCAGTATTTT. Its translation is CASSPGLNTDTQYF.

The V and J genes are TRBV27 and TRBJ1-1, with TRBD1 as a possible D gene (6 bases). The CDR3 is 15 amino acids. Germline-derived CDR1 and CDR2 are MNHEY and SMNVEV (reference sequence). Trimming left V 6 bases short and J 1 base short, with 15 bases between. CDR3 sequence (DNA): TGTGCCAGCAGCTATGGCCCGACAGGGAACACTGAAGCTTTCTTT. It is translated as CASSYGPTGNTEAFF.

The chain has TRBV19 and TRBJ2-1, with unresolved D. The CDR3 has 13 amino acids. V was shortened by 6 bases and J by 8 bases, with 14 bases between the two germline ends. The V gene's germline CDR1 is LNHDA and CDR2 SQIVND (reference sequence). CDR3 nucleotide sequence: TGTGCCAGTAGAGAAGACCGAAGCGATGAGCAGTTCTTC. It codes for CASREDRSDEQFF.

This chain connects TRBV7-9 to TRBJ2-3; TRBD2 matches at 8 bases. Germline V CDR1 and CDR2: SEHNR, FQNEAQ (reference sequence). The CDR3 is 15 amino acids. With V trimmed by 8 bases and J by 0 bases, 7 bases remained unmatched. The CDR3 loop is CASSAGGPSTDTQYF. CDR3 coding DNA: TGTGCCAGCTCCGCGGGGGGACCTAGCACAGATACGCAGTATTTT.

In its sample, this clone was seen once. The V gene is TRBV28, the J gene TRBJ1-3; the D gene is possibly TRBD1 (5 bases). CDR3 length equals 15 residues. V was shortened by 6 bases and J by 4 bases, with 16 bases between the two germline ends. Germline V gives CDR1 MDHEN, CDR2 SYDVKM. The CDR3 is CASRGGGTGGNTIYF. The CDR3 bases are TGTGCCAGCAGGGGAGGTGGGACCGGGGGAAACACCATATATTTT.

The genes are TRBV6-6 and TRBJ1-2, with D perhaps TRBD1 (5 bases). CDR3 size: 12 residues. Germline CDR1 reads MNHNY; CDR2 reads SVGAGI (reference sequence). The V end was cut by 8 bases, the J end by 2 bases, with 9 bases between. The DNA of the CDR3 is TGTGCCAGCGAACGGGGGAACTATGGCTACACCTTC. As protein: CASERGNYGYTF.

J is TRBJ2-3 and V is TRBV6-5; perhaps TRBD2 as D (5 bases). V was clipped by 6 bases and J by 2 bases, with 15 bases between them. Per germline, CDR1 MNHEY and CDR2 SVGAGI. The CDR3 loop spans 15 amino acids. CDR3 DNA sequence: TGTGCCAGCAGATCGGACTTCTGGGCCACAGATACGCAGTATTTT. This encodes CASRSDFWATDTQYF.